Below, 16 T cell receptor beta chains from the same sample are listed, as sequenced in a study of regulatory T cells in long-lasting Graves disease. As for time point: newly diagnosed GD, antithyroid drugs for less than 3 months. RNA extracted from PBMCs served as the sequencing template. With iRepertoire HTBI primers and Arm-PCR of CDR3 regions, TCR beta libraries were built. MiXCR was run by TCRdb on the multiplex PCR reads, yielding one entry per CDR3 protein. The table lists roughly 500,000 distinct CDR3 sequences, about 14% of them singletons. These data were likewise used in another study, on T cells in Graves' hyperthyroidism and ophthalmopathy.

The source was peripheral blood mononuclear cells (PBMCs), collected at new diagnosis, from a patient treated with antithyroid drugs. The source is a man aged 30 to 45 with Graves disease.

This clonotype was recorded at least ten times. This sequence joins TRBV6-1 and TRBJ1-2, with D possibly being TRBD1 (6 bases). The CDR3 is 12 amino acids. Germline CDR1 and CDR2: MNHNS and SASEGT. Trimming left V 8 bases short and J 4 bases short, with 11 bases between. The CDR3 loop reads CASSARGYGYTF. The CDR3 nucleotides are TGTGCCAGCTCAGCCAGGGGCTATGGCTACACCTTC.

A remark on this clonotype: This may arise from a read error, as a much more abundant clone is one base away. This chain connects TRBV6-1 to TRBJ1-5; D not resolved. The V end was cut by 4 bases, the J end by 4 bases, with 14 bases between. This CDR3 is 15 amino acids long. CDR1 and CDR2 (germline): MNHNS, SASEGT. CDR3: CASSGILVGNQPQHF. CDR3 DNA sequence: TGTGCCAGCAGTGGTATCTTAGTGGGGAATCAGCCCCAGCATTTT.

This clonotype was seen repeatedly, ten times or more. The V call is TRBV11-2, the J call TRBJ1-4, with D uncertain. The length of the CDR3 is 17 residues. The V end lost 1 base, the J end lost 0 bases, and 12 bases lay between the germline ends. The V gene's germline CDR1 is SGHAT and CDR2 FQNNGV. The CDR3 spells CASSLGRGRSTNEKLFF. In nucleotides, the CDR3 is TGTGCCAGCAGCTTAGGGCGAGGAAGATCAACTAATGAAAAACTGTTTTTT.

This clonotype was observed many times. The genes are TRBV25-1 and TRBJ2-7, with 11 bases aligning to TRBD2. V gave up 4 bases and J gave up 4 bases; unmatched junction bases: 9. In germline, CDR1 is MGHDK, CDR2 SYGVNS. The CDR3 extends over 16 amino acids. DNA of the CDR3: TGTGCCAGCAGTGGGGCGCCGGGACTAGCGGTTTACGAGCAGTACTTC. The encoded protein is CASSGAPGLAVYEQYF.

The V call is TRBV6-2 or TRBV6-3, the J call TRBJ1-5; the D gene is possibly TRBD1 (5 bases). Germline CDR1 MNHEY, CDR2 SVGEGT. The CDR3 consists of 16 residues. Trimming took off 5 bases at V and 1 base at J, with 15 bases between the two ends. The CDR3 here is CASSEEVQASNQPQHF. Written as DNA, the CDR3 is TGTGCCAGCAGTGAAGAAGTACAGGCCAGCAATCAGCCCCAGCATTTT.

This clonotype occurred many times. This chain connects TRBV7-9 to TRBJ1-2; 8 bases line up with TRBD1. This CDR3 region has 15 residues. Germline CDR1 and CDR2: SEHNR and FQNEAQ (reference sequence). V shed 1 base and J 6 bases; nucleotides not matched to a gene: 7. As DNA, the CDR3 is TGTGCCAGCAGCTTAGGCAGCTGGACAGGGAATGGCTACACCTTC. Protein: CASSLGSWTGNGYTF. The full variable domain, in which reference TRBV7-9 and TRBJ1-2 provide the parts outside the CDR3, is DTGVSQNPRHKITKRGQNVTFRCDPISEHNRLYWYRQTLGQGPEFLTYFQNEAQLEKSRLLSDRFSAERPKGSFSTLEIQRTEQGDSAMYLCASSLGSWTGNGYTFGSGTRLTVV.

This clonotype was observed many times. The gene calls are TRBV2 and TRBJ2-7; D tentatively fits TRBD1 or TRBD2 (6 bases each). Trimming cost V 5 bases and J 5 bases, with 16 bases left between them. Per the germline V gene, CDR1 is SNHLY and CDR2 is FYNNEI. This CDR3 contains 14 residues. The CDR3 region is CASSNLRGLDEQYF. DNA of the CDR3: TGTGCCAGCAGTAACCTTCGGGGGCTGGACGAGCAGTACTTC.

Comment on this clonotype: A much bigger clone sits one base away, suggesting this may be a read error. J is TRBJ2-7 and V is TRBV7-8; a possible D gene is TRBD1 (6 bases). Between the trimmed V and J ends, which lost 8 bases and 5 bases, there was a span of 16 bases. CDR3 length equals 13 residues. Germline CDR1 reads SGHVS; CDR2 reads FQNEAQ. CDR3 loop: CASSGSRGHEQYF. CDR3 nucleotide sequence: TGTGCCAGCTCGGGCAGCAGGGGCCACGAGCAGTACTTC.

This clonotype was seen ten or more times. Germline is not matched at one junction end, which may reflect a read error. The V call is TRBV12-3 or TRBV12-4, the J call TRBJ1-5; D is unclear. The CDR3 consists of 16 residues. The CDR3 sequence: CASSLGHSGSNQPQHF. DNA of the CDR3: TGTGCCAGCAGCTTAGGGCACTCTGGAAGCAATCAGCCCCAGCATTTT.

In this sample, this clonotype turned up a few times. A much larger clone lies one base from this, so it may be a read error. The gene calls are TRBV20-1 and TRBJ2-5, with D perhaps TRBD1 or TRBD2 (5 bases each). In germline, CDR1 is DFQATT, CDR2 SNEGSKA (reference sequence). The CDR3 is made up of 13 amino acids. The CDR3 DNA reads as TGCAGTGCTAGAGGGGACGACCAAGAGACCCAGTGCTTC. Its translation: CSARGDDQETQCF.

In its sample, this clonotype was seen many times. This chain links TRBV5-1 with TRBJ2-2; D is unresolved. The germline V and J ends were trimmed by 4 bases and 2 bases, with 12 bases remaining between them. CDR3 length equals 15 residues. Germline V gene lookup returns CDR1 SGHRS and CDR2 YFSETQ. The DNA of the CDR3 is TGCGCCAGCAGCCTAACTACCCCAAACACCGGGGAGCTGTTTTTT. Its translation: CASSLTTPNTGELFF.

This clonotype turned up a few times. The chain uses TRBV20-1 and TRBJ2-7; D may be TRBD2 (5 bases). The CDR3 contains 11 residues. Germline values: CDR1 DFQATT, CDR2 SNEGSKA (reference sequence). The CDR3 DNA is TGCAGCCCCCGGGGATTCAGCGAGCAGTACTTC. Translating gives CSPRGFSEQYF.

The rearrangement joins TRBV24-1 to TRBJ2-7; D possibly uses TRBD1 or TRBD2 (5 bases each). This CDR3 has 12 amino acids. Trimming took off 10 bases at V and 5 bases at J, with 14 bases between the two ends. From germline, CDR1 is KGHDR and CDR2 SFDVKD. CDR3 nucleotides: TGTGCCACGGGGACGCGGTTCCACGAGCAGTACTTC. Amino acids: CATGTRFHEQYF.

This clonotype appeared a few times. The V and J genes are TRBV7-8 and TRBJ1-6, with 8 bases matching TRBD1. J lost 0 bases, V lost 5 bases, and 9 bases had no gene match. The germline V gene encodes CDR1 SGHVS and CDR2 FQNEAQ. CDR3 length equals 18 residues. The CDR3 sequence is CASSEDRGWYSYNSPLHF. The DNA for the CDR3 is TGTGCCAGCAGCGAAGACAGGGGATGGTACTCCTATAATTCACCCCTCCACTTT.

This clonotype appeared many times. V is TRBV6-1 and J is TRBJ1-4; D is unclear. Germline V gene lookup returns CDR1 MNHNS and CDR2 SASEGT. This CDR3 is built from 13 residues. V lost 6 bases, J lost 8 bases, and 13 bases lay in between. The CDR3 loop is CASRSPGEEKLFF. The DNA for the CDR3 is TGTGCCAGCAGGAGCCCGGGCGAGGAAAAACTGTTTTTT.

At least ten counts were recorded for this clonotype. The V call is TRBV11-2, the J call TRBJ2-7, with D possibly matching TRBD2 (6 bases). CDR1 and CDR2 from the germline V gene are SGHAT and FQNNGV. The CDR3 spans 15 residues. Trimming shortened V by 5 bases and J by 0 bases, and 14 bases separated the two germline ends. CDR3 residues: CASSGRLVYSYEQYF. The CDR3 DNA follows: TGTGCCAGCAGCGGTAGACTAGTTTACTCCTACGAGCAGTACTTC. The full variable domain, its missing parts supplied by reference TRBV11-2 and TRBJ2-7, is EAGVAQSPRYKIIEKRQSVAFWCNPISGHATLYWYQQILGQGPKLLIQFQNNGVVDDSQLPKDRFSAERLKGVDSTLKIQPAKLEDSAVYLCASSGRLVYSYEQYFGPGTRLTVT.